The entry that follows covers one T cell receptor beta chain sequence. The same CDR3 is also encoded by other DNA sequences in this sample. The protocol was immunoSEQ multiplex PCR, while the TCRdb copy is restricted to in-frame clones and leaves out a portion. The sample lists about 350,000 clones, approximately 89% occurring once. The CDR3 runs to 14 residues. Deletions cut 1 base from V and 4 bases from J, with 8 bases between. Germline CDR1 is SGHTA and CDR2 is FQGNSA. The data were obtained in a study of blood T cell repertoires in COVID-19. J is TRBJ1-5 and V is TRBV7-2; D is unresolved. The clonotype was recovered from a woman aged 55-69 years with COVID-19, enrolled during active disease. The sample taken for sequencing was peripheral blood. The CDR3 DNA follows: TGTGCCAGCAGCTTAGAACGGGGTAATCAGCCCCAGCATTTT. Its protein is CASSLERGNQPQHF.